A selection of T cell receptor beta chains follows, all from one sample in a study of OX40 agonist ivuxolimab in advanced cancers. Generated by immunoSEQ multiplex PCR, the TCRdb table keeps only in-frame clones and is missing some. This table holds 55,000 to 70,000 clones, around four fifths found once. The specimen was CD4+ or CD8+ T cells sorted from blood, collected in a trial of the OX40 agonist ivuxolimab. The receptors here all came from an adult with an advanced solid tumor such as melanoma, head and neck, liver or kidney cancer. Each CDR3 is given with its conserved first and last residue. Fields, in order: V gene, clone size, J gene, D gene, CDR3 DNA, CDR3 protein. D genes are given only for firm matches. Clone size, where shown, is once, few, many, or a class for clones that have expanded.

TRBV2	NA	TRBJ2-5	TRBD2	TGTGCCAGCAGTGAATCTAGCGGGAGCCCATTGGAGACCCAGTACTTC	CASSESSGSPLETQYF
TRBV5-1	NA	TRBJ2-2	NA	TGCGCCAGCAGCCCCCTAGCTAGTGGAAACACCGGGGAGCTGTTTTTT	CASSPLASGNTGELFF
TRBV11-1	once	TRBJ2-1	NA	TGTGCCAGCAGTTGGGGCGGAACCTACAATGAGCAGTTCTTC	CASSWGGTYNEQFF
TRBV4-1	NA	TRBJ2-7	NA	TGCGCCAGCAGCCAAGCCCCGAGGGCGGGATACGCGTACGAGCAGTACTTC	CASSQAPRAGYAYEQYF
TRBV2	NA	TRBJ2-5	TRBD2	TGTGCCAGCAGTTTCAGCGGGGAAGAGACCCAGTACTTC	CASSFSGEETQYF
TRBV28	NA	TRBJ1-1	NA	TGTGCCAGCAGTTTAGGGGGCTTTGCGAACACTGAAGCTTTCTTT	CASSLGGFANTEAFF
TRBV10-1	NA	TRBJ2-1	NA	TGCGCCAGCAGTGAGATGGCCGGGACTTACAATGAGCAGTTCTTC	CASSEMAGTYNEQFF
TRBV30	few	TRBJ2-1	TRBD2	TGTGCCTGGAGTGTTGGGACTAGCGAGTACAATGAGCAGTTCTTC	CAWSVGTSEYNEQFF
TRBV7-9	NA	TRBJ2-5	NA	TGTGCCAGCAGCCCAGCTAGCGCTAAGACCCAGTACTTC	CASSPASAKTQYF
TRBV19	NA	TRBJ2-2	TRBD1	TGTGCCAGTAGGCCAGGGGGCGGTTTCACCGGGGAGCTGTTTTTT	CASRPGGGFTGELFF
TRBV6-5	NA	TRBJ2-5	NA	TGTGCCAGCAGTTACGACAGGACGGAGACCCAGTACTTC	CASSYDRTETQYF
TRBV15	NA	TRBJ1-1	TRBD1	TGTGCCACCAGCAGGCTTACAGGGGTGGGTGAAGCTTTCTTT	CATSRLTGVGEAFF
TRBV29-1	NA	TRBJ2-2	NA	TGCAGCGTTCAATCAGGGGGGGCGAACACCGGGGAGCTGTTTTTT	CSVQSGGANTGELFF
TRBV2	few	TRBJ1-4	NA	TGTGCCAGCAGTGAAGTAGGAGGGAGGGAAGCTGAAAAACTGTTTTTT	CASSEVGGREAEKLFF
TRBV27	NA	TRBJ2-7	TRBD2	TGTGCCAGCAGTTTACGGGCTAGCGGTAGCTCCCTAGGATCCTACGAGCAGTACTTC	CASSLRASGSSLGSYEQYF
TRBV7-8	NA	TRBJ1-5	NA	TGTGCCAGCAGCTTAGGCGGGAATATTGGCAATCAGCCCCAGCATTTT	CASSLGGNIGNQPQHF
TRBV18	NA	TRBJ1-1	TRBD1	TGTGCCAGCTCACAGGGACAGGCCATGAACACTGAAGCTTTCTTT	CASSQGQAMNTEAFF
TRBV30	NA	TRBJ2-3	TRBD2	TGTGCCTGGGATAAAAGGGGGGGACTAGCGGGAGGCCCGACACACACAGATACGCAGTATTTT	CAWDKRGGLAGGPTHTDTQYF
TRBV7-2	NA	TRBJ2-3	NA	TGTGCCAGCAGTACCGGACAGCTCACAGATACGCAGTATTTT	CASSTGQLTDTQYF
TRBV4-2	NA	TRBJ2-1	NA	TGTGCCAGCAGCCAAGACTTAAGCTCCTACAATGAGCAGTTCTTC	CASSQDLSSYNEQFF
TRBV6-1	once	TRBJ1-2	TRBD1	TGTGCCAGCAGAACCACAGGGGGCGTAGGCTACACCTTC	CASRTTGGVGYTF
TRBV5-4	NA	TRBJ2-5	NA	TGTGCCAGCAGCTTGGGGCAGGTTCAAGAGACCCAGTACTTC	CASSLGQVQETQYF
TRBV7-8	few	TRBJ1-1	NA	TGTGCCAGCAGCCCCGGGGAGAACACTGAAGCTTTCTTT	CASSPGENTEAFF
TRBV6-5	once	TRBJ1-5	TRBD1	TGTGCCAGCAGTCCCGGACAGGGCCTGAATCAGCCCCAGCATTTT	CASSPGQGLNQPQHF
TRBV7-9	NA	TRBJ2-5	NA	TGTGCCAGCAGCTTCATGGGGCCCGGAGAGACCCAGTACTTC	CASSFMGPGETQYF
TRBV7-2	NA	TRBJ1-5	NA	TGTGCCAGCAGCTCCCAATTCGTAGAGCCCCAGCATTTT	CASSSQFVEPQHF
TRBV19	NA	TRBJ2-1	NA	TGTGCCAGTAGTATATGGGCTAGCGAAAGTGAGCAGTTCTTC	CASSIWASESEQFF
TRBV19	NA	TRBJ1-5	NA	TGTGCCAGTAGGGCTGGCAATCAGCCCCAGCATTTT	CASRAGNQPQHF
TRBV6-5	NA	TRBJ2-5	NA	TGTGCCAGCAGTTACGCCGGACAAGAGACCCAGTACTTC	CASSYAGQETQYF
TRBV7-2	NA	TRBJ2-5	NA	TGTGCCAGCAGCCAAAATTCGGTACAAGAGACCCAGTACTTC	CASSQNSVQETQYF
TRBV7-2	NA	TRBJ1-4	NA	TGTGCCAGCAGCTCCCGGGCCGACACGTCACTGAATGAAAAACTGTTTTTT	CASSSRADTSLNEKLFF
TRBV10-2	NA	TRBJ2-2	NA	TGCGCCAGCAGGGAAACGCGGAACACCGGGGAGCTGTTTTTT	CASRETRNTGELFF
TRBV10-2	once	TRBJ1-2	TRBD1	TGCGCCAGCAGTGAGTCAGGTTGGGCAGGGGGGACCTATGGCTACACCTTC	CASSESGWAGGTYGYTF
TRBV9	NA	TRBJ2-3	NA	TGTGCCAGCAGCGTAGCACCTGGAGGAACCCAGTATTTT	CASSVAPGGTQYF
TRBV4-3	NA	TRBJ1-2	NA	TGCGCCAGCAGCCAGGACAGCAACTATGGCTACACCTTC	CASSQDSNYGYTF
TRBV6-1	NA	TRBJ2-7	TRBD2	TGTGCCAGCAGTCCCGGGACTAGCGGAACCTACGAGCAGTACTTC	CASSPGTSGTYEQYF
TRBV6-1	NA	TRBJ2-5	NA	TGTGCCAGCAGTGAAATCGTCCAAGAGACCCAGTACTTC	CASSEIVQETQYF
TRBV5-1	NA	TRBJ2-3	NA	TGCGCCAGCAGCTTGAACGGGGGCGCGGCAGATACGCAGTATTTT	CASSLNGGAADTQYF
TRBV18	few	TRBJ1-2	NA	TGTGCCAGCTCACCAGGAACGAACTATGGCTACACCTTC	CASSPGTNYGYTF
TRBV29-1	NA	TRBJ1-5	TRBD1	TGCAGCGTTGCTACAGGGGAGCAGCCCCAGCATTTT	CSVATGEQPQHF
TRBV10-3	NA	TRBJ2-7	NA	TGTGCCATCGGTGCTGGCTACTCCTACGAGCAGTACTTC	CAIGAGYSYEQYF
TRBV10-1	NA	TRBJ2-3	NA	TGCGCCAGCAGTAGGGGGGTAAGCGGCCTGGGCACAGATACGCAGTATTTT	CASSRGVSGLGTDTQYF
TRBV6-1	NA	TRBJ1-2	NA	TGTGCCAGCAAAGCCCGGGCATCCTACTATGGCTACACCTTC	CASKARASYYGYTF
TRBV10-3	NA	TRBJ2-3	TRBD2	TGTGCCATCAGTGTACTAGCGGGAAGCACAGATACGCAGTATTTT	CAISVLAGSTDTQYF
TRBV27	few	TRBJ2-7	NA	TGTGCCAGCAGGGCAAAGGGTAGGGCCTACGAGCAGTACTTC	CASRAKGRAYEQYF
TRBV10-3	NA	TRBJ2-3	TRBD2	TGTGCCATCAGTGAGTCGGGGGGGACAGATACGCAGTATTTT	CAISESGGTDTQYF